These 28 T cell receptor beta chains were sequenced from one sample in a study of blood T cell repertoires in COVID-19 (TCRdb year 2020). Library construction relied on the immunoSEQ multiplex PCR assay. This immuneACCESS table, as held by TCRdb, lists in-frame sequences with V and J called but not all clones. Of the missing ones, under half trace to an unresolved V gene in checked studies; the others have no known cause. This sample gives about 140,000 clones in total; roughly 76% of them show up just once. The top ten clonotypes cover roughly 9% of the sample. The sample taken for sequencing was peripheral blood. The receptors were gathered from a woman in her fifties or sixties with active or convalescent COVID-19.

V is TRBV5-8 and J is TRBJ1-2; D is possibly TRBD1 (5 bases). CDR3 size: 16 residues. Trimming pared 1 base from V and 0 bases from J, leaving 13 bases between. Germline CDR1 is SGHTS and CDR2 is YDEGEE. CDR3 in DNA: TGTGCCAGCAGCTTGCCCGATGCGGGGGCTAACTATGGCTACACCTTC. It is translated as CASSLPDAGANYGYTF.

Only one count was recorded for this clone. The CDR3 sequence: CASSSRSRNPGREQFF. The CDR3 DNA reads TGTGCCAGCAGCTCCCGATCCAGAAACCCGGGGAGGGAGCAGTTCTTC. The chain recombines TRBV7-2 with TRBJ2-1; tentative D call: TRBD2 (6 bases). V lost 4 bases to trimming and J lost 10 bases, with 23 bases between them. There are 16 residues in the CDR3. The V gene's germline CDR1 is SGHTA and CDR2 FQGNSA.

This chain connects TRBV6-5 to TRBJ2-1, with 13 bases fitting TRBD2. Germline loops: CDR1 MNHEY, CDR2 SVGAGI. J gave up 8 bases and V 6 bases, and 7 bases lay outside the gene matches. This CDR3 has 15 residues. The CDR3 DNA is TGTGCCAGCAGGAGACTAGCGGGAGGTGAGGATGAGCAGTTCTTC. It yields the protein CASRRLAGGEDEQFF.

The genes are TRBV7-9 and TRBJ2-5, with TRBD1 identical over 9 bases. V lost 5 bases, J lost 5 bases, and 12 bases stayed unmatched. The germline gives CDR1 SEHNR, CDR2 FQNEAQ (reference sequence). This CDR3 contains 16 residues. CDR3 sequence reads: CASSPPRDRDEETQYF. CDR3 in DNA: TGTGCCAGCAGCCCCCCCCGGGACAGGGACGAGGAGACCCAGTACTTC.

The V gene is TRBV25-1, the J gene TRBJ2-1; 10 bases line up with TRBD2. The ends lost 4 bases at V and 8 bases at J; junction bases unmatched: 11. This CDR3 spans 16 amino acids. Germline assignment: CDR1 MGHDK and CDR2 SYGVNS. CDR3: CASSGPWGSGRYEQFF. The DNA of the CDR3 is TGTGCCAGCAGTGGCCCCTGGGGTAGCGGGAGGTATGAGCAGTTCTTC.

The CDR3 DNA reads as TGCGCCAGCAGCTTGGGACAGAGAACCATGAACACTGAAGCTTTCTTT. The encoded protein is CASSLGQRTMNTEAFF. The chain combines TRBV5-1 with TRBJ1-1, with D possibly matching TRBD1 (5 bases). The ends were cut back, 0 bases at V and 0 bases at J, with 12 bases in the middle. Germline V CDR1 and CDR2: SGHRS, YFSETQ. The CDR3 runs 16 residues. The full variable domain, completed using reference TRBV5-1 and TRBJ1-1, is KAGVTQTPRYLIKTRGQQVTLSCSPISGHRSVSWYQQTPGQGLQFLFEYFSETQRNKGNFPGRFSGRQFSNSRSEMNVSTLELGDSALYLCASSLGQRTMNTEAFFGQGTRLTVV.

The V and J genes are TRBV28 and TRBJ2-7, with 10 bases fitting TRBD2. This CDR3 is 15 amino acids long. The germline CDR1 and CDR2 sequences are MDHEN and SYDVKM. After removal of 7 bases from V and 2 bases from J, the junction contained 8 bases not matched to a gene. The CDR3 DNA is TGTGCCAGCACTTCTAGCGGGAGTTCAACCTACGAGCAGTACTTC. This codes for CASTSSGSSTYEQYF.

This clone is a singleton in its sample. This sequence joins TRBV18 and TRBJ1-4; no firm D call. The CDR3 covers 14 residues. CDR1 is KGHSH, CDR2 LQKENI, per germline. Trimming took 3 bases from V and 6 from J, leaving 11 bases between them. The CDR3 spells CASSPREADEKLFF. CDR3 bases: TGTGCCAGCTCACCTCGGGAAGCGGATGAAAAACTGTTTTTT. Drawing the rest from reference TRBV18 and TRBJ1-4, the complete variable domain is NAGVMQNPRHLVRRRGQEARLRCSPMKGHSHVYWYRQLPEEGLKFMVYLQKENIIDESGMPKERFSAEFPKEGPSILRIQQVVRGDSAAYFCASSPREADEKLFFGSGTQLSVL.

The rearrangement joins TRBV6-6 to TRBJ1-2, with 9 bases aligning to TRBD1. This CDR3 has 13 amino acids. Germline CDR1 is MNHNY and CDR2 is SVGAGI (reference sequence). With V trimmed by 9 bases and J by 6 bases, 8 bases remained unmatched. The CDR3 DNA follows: TGTGCCAGTGCCGGGGACAGGGTGCATGGCTACACCTTC. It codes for CASAGDRVHGYTF.

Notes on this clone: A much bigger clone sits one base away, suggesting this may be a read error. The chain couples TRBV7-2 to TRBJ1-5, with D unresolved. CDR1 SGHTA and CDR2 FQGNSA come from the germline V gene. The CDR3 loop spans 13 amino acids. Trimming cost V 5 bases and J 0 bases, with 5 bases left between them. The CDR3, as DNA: TGTGCCAGCAGCCCCTATAGCAATCAGCCCCAGCATTTT. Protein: CASSPYSNQPQHF.

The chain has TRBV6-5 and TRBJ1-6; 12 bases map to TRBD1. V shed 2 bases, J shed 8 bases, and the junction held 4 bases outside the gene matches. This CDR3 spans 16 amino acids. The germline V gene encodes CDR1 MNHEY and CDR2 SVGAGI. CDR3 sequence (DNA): TGTGCCAGCAGTTACCTGGGACAGGGGGCGTATTCACCCCTCCACTTT. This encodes CASSYLGQGAYSPLHF.

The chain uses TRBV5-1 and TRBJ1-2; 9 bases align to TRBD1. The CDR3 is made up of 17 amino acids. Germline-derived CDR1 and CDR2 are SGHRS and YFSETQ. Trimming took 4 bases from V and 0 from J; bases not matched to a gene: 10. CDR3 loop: CASSPGTGIRPNYGYTF. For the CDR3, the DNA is TGCGCCAGCAGCCCAGGGACAGGGATTCGTCCTAACTATGGCTACACCTTC.

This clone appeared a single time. CDR3 in DNA: TGTGCCAGCAGCCAAACTACAGGGGCGGGTGAAAAACTGTTTTTT. Its protein is CASSQTTGAGEKLFF. This rearrangement joins TRBV4-2 to TRBJ1-4; TRBD1 matches 7 bases. Germline V gene sequence: CDR1 LGHNA, CDR2 YNFKEQ. The ends lost 2 bases at V and 7 bases at J; junction bases unmatched: 7. This CDR3 comprises 15 residues.

DNA of the CDR3: TGTGCCAGCAGCCTACACCGACTAGCGGGAGGGCGGTACAATGAGCAGTTCTTC. Its protein product is CASSLHRLAGGRYNEQFF. V gene TRBV6-2 or TRBV6-3 combines with J gene TRBJ2-1, with TRBD2 matching over 14 bases. CDR1 and CDR2 (germline): MNHEY, SVGEGT. This CDR3 has 18 residues. Trimming at V came to 6 bases and at J to 4 bases, leaving 11 bases not matched to a gene.

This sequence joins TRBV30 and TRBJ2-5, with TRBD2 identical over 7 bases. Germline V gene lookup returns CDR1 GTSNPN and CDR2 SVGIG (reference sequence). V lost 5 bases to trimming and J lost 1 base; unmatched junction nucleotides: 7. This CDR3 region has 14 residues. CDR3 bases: TGTGCCTGGGACCCCGGGACTACCCAAGAGACCCAGTACTTC. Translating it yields CAWDPGTTQETQYF.

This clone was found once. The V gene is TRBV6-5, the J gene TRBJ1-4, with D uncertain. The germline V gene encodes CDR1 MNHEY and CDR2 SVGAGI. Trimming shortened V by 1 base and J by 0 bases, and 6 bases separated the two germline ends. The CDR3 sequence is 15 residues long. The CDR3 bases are TGTGCCAGCAGTTACTTAGGAGCAACTAATGAAAAACTGTTTTTT. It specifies CASSYLGATNEKLFF.

The CDR3 bases are TGTGCCACCAGCAGAGGGACAGCTAACTATGGCTACACCTTC. Translated, it gives CATSRGTANYGYTF. The chain couples TRBV15 to TRBJ1-2, with a tentative D call TRBD1 (6 bases). Germline CDR1 LNHNV, CDR2 YYDKDF (reference sequence). The CDR3 spans 14 residues. Trimming removed 1 base at V and 0 bases at J, with 6 bases between.

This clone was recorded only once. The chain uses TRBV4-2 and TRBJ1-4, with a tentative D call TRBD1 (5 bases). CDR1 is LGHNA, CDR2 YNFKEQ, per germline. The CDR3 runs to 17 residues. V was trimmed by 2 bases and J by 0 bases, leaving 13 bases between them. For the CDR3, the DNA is TGTGCCAGCAGCCAACTTTCAGGGCCTGCAACTAATGAAAAACTGTTTTTT. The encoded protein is CASSQLSGPATNEKLFF.

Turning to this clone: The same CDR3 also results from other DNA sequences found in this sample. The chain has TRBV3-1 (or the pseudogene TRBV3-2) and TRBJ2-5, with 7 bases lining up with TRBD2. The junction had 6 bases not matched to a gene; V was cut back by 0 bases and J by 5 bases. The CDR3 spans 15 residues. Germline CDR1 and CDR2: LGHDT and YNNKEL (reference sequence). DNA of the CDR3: TGTGCCAGCAGCCAAGACCCGCTAGCGGCGGAGACCCAGTACTTC. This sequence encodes CASSQDPLAAETQYF.

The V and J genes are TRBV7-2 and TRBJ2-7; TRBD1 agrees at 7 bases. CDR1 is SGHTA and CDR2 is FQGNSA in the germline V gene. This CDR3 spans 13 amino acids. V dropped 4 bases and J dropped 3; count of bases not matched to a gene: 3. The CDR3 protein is CASSSGQVYEQYF. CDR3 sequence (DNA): TGTGCCAGCAGCTCAGGACAGGTCTACGAGCAGTACTTC.

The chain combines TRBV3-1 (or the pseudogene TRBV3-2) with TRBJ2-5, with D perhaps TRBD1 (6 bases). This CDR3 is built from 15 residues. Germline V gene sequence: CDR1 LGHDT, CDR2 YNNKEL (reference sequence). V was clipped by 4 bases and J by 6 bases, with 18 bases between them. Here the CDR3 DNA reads TGTGCCAGCAGCCCCTCCACTCAACAGGGACAGACCCAGTACTTC. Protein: CASSPSTQQGQTQYF.

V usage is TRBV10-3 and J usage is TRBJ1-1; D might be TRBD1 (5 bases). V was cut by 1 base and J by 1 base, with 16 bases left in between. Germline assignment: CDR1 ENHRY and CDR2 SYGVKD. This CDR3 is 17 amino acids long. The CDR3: CAISELGPRQTNTEAFF. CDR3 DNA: TGTGCCATCAGTGAGTTAGGTCCGAGACAGACGAACACTGAAGCTTTCTTT.

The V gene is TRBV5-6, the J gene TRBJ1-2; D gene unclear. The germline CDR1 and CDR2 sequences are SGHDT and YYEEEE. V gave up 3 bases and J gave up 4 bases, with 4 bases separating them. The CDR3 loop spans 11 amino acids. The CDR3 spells CASSSSYGYTF. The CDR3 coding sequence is TGTGCCAGCAGCTCCAGCTATGGCTACACCTTC.

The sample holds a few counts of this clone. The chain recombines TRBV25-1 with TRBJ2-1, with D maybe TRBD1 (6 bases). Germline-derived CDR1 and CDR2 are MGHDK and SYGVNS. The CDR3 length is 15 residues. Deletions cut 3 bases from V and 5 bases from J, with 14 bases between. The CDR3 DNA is TGTGCCAGCAGTGACCCGAGGACAGTACACAATGAGCAGTTCTTC. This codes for CASSDPRTVHNEQFF.

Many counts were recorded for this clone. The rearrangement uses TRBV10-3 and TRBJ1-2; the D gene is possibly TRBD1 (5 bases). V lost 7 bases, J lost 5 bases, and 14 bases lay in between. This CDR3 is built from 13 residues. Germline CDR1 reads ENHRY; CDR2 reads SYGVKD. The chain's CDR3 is CAIKDSVGYGYTF. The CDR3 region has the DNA TGTGCCATCAAAGACAGTGTGGGATATGGCTACACCTTC.

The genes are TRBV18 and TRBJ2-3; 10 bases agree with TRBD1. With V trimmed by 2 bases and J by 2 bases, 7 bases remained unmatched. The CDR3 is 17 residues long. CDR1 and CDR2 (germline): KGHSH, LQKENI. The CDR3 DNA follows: TGTGCCAGCTCACCATTCTATGGACAGGGGGACACAGATACGCAGTATTTT. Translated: CASSPFYGQGDTDTQYF.

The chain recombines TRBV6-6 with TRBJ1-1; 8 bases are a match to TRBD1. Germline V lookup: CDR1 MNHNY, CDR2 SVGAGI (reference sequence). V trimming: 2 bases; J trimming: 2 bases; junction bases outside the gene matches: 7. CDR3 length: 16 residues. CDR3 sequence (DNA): TGTGCCAGCAGTTACCCAGCAGGACAGGGAAACACTGAAGCTTTCTTT. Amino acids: CASSYPAGQGNTEAFF.

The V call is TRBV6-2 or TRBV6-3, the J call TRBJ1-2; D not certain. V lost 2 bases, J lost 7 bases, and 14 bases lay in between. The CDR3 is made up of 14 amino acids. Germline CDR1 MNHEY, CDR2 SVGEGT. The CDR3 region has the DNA TGTGCCAGCAGTTACGACCCAGGAGGGTTTGGCTACACCTTC. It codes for CASSYDPGGFGYTF.